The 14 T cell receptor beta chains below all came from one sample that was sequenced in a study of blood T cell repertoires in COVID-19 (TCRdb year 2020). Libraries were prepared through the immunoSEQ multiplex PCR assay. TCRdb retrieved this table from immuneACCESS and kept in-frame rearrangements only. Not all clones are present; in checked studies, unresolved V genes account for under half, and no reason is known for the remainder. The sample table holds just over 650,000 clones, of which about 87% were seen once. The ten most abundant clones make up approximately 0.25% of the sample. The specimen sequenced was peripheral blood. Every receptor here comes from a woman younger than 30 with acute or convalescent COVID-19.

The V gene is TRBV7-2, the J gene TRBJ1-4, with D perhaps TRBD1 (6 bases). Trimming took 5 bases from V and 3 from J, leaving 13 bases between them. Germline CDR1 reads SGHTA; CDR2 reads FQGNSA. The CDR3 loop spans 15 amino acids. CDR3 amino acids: CASSTYRAPNEKLFF. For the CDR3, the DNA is TGTGCCAGCAGCACCTACAGGGCGCCTAATGAAAAACTGTTTTTT. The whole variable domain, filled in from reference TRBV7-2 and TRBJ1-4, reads GAGVSQSPSNKVTEKGKDVELRCDPISGHTALYWYRQSLGQGLEFLIYFQGNSAPDKSGLPSDRFSAERTGGSVSTLTIQRTQQEDSAVYLCASSTYRAPNEKLFFGSGTQLSVL.

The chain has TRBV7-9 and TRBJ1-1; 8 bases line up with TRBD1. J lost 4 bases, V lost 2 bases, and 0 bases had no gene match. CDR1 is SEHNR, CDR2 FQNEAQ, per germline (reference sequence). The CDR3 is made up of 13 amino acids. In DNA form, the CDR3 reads TGTGCCAGCAGCTTAACAGGGGGCACTGAAGCTTTCTTT. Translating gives CASSLTGGTEAFF.

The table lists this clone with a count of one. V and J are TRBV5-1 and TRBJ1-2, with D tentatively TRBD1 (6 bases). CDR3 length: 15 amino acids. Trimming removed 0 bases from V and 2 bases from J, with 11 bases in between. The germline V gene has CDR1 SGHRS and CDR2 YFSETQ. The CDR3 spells CASSLGGTLNYGYTF. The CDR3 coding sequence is TGCGCCAGCAGCTTGGGTGGGACATTAAACTATGGCTACACCTTC.

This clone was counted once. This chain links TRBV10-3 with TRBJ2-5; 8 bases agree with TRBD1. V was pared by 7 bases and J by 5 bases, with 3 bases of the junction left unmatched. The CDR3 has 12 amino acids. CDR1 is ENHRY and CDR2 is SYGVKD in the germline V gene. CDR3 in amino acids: CAIMGQEETQYF. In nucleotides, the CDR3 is TGTGCCATCATGGGACAGGAGGAGACCCAGTACTTC.

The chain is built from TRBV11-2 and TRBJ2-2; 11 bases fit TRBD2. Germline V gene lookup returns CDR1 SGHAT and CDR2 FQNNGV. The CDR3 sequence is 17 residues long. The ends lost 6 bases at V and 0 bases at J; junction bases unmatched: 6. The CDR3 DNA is TGTGCCAGCAGGCGTACTAGCGGGGGCACGAACACCGGGGAGCTGTTTTTT. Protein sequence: CASRRTSGGTNTGELFF.

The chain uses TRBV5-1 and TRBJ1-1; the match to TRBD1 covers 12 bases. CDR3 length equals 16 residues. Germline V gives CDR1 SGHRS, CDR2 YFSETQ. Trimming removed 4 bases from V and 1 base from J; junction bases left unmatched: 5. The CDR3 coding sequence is TGCGCCAGCAGCCGGGGACAGGGGGCCTCGAACACTGAAGCTTTCTTT. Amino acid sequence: CASSRGQGASNTEAFF.

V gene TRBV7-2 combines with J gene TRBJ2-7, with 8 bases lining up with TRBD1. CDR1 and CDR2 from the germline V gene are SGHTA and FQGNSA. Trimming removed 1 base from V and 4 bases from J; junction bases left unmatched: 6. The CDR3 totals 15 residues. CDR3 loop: CASSLGWQGAYEQYF. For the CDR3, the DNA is TGTGCCAGCAGCTTAGGCTGGCAGGGGGCGTACGAGCAGTACTTC.

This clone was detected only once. CDR3 region: CASSPDRADEKLFF. CDR3 sequence (DNA): TGTGCCAGCAGCCCCGACAGGGCAGACGAAAAACTGTTTTTT. This chain joins TRBV2 and TRBJ1-4; 7 nucleotides line up with TRBD1. Germline V gene data show CDR1 as SNHLY and CDR2 as FYNNEI. The CDR3 runs to 14 residues. The V gene end was trimmed by 6 bases and the J gene end by 8 bases; junction bases not matched to a gene: 9.

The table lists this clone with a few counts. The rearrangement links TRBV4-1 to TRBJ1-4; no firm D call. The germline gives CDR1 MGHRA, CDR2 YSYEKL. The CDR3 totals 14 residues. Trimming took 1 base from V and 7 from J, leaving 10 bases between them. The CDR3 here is CASSQGRVGEKLFF. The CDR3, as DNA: TGCGCCAGCAGCCAAGGGAGGGTGGGTGAAAAACTGTTTTTT.

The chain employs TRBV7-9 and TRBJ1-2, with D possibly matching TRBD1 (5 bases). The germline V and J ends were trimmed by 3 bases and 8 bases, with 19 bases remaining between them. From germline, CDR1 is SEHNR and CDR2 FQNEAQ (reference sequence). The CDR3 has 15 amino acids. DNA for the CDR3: TGTGCCAGCAGCTTCCGGGACTATAAGGGAGAGGGCTACACCTTC. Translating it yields CASSFRDYKGEGYTF.

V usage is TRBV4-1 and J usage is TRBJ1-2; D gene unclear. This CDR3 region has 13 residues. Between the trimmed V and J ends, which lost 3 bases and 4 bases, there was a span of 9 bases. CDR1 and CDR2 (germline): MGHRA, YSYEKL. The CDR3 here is CASSHPGLYGYTF. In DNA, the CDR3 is TGCGCCAGCAGCCACCCAGGCCTCTATGGCTACACCTTC.

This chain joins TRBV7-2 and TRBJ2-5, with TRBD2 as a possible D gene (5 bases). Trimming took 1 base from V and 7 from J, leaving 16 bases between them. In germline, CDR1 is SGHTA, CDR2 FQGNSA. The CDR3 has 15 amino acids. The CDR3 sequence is CASSLEGRIRGTQYF. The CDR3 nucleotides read TGTGCCAGCAGCTTAGAAGGGAGAATCCGTGGGACCCAGTACTTC.

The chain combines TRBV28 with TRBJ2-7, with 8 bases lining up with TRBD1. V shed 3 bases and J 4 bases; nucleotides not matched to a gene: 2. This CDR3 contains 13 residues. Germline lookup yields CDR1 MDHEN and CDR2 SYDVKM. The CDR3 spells CASSFDRGYEQYF. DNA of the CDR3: TGTGCCAGCAGTTTCGACAGGGGATACGAGCAGTACTTC.

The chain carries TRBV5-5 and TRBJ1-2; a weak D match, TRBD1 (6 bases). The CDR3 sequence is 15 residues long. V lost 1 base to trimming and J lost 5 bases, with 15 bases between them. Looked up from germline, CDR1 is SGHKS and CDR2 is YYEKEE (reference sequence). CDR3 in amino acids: CASSLISGTPYGYTF. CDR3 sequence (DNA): TGTGCCAGCAGCTTGATTAGCGGGACACCTTATGGCTACACCTTC.